The T cell receptor beta chain under discussion was sequenced for a study of blood T cell repertoires in COVID-19 (dated by TCRdb to 2020 to 2022). Concerning the study at large: Samples covering the acute and convalescent phases of COVID-19 were provided by collaborators in the United States, Italy and Spain. The material from the prospective study consisted of cDNA or gDNA derived from T cells, B-cell-depleted T cells, or PBMCs. Subjects who had been exposed to COVID-19, were actively infected with it, or had recovered from it provided the deeply sampled blood TCRbeta repertoires that made up the dataset. The repertoires were released in a freely available public database intended as a resource for research on the immune response to SARS-CoV-2. Samples were obtained from the ongoing ImmuneRACE study (first 160 participants) and from 1,254 subjects provided by 6 global collaborators. Nearly every sample came with metadata listing a de-identified subject ID, COVID-19 status, age in years and sex. Where available, HLA class I and class II types were taken from metadata supplied by the sample provider and were not determined by assay-based typing.

Collaborating institutions collected whole blood in K2EDTA tubes following their own protocols. For TCRbeta analysis, collaborators shipped samples in one of three forms: frozen whole blood, isolated PBMCs, or DNA extracted from either of those sample types. TCRbeta CDR3 regions were amplified from genomic DNA by means of the immunoSEQ Assay, a bias-controlled multiplex PCR. Per the authors' processing: The number of nucleated cells in each sample was estimated by amplification of reference gene primers within the assay. To quantify the absolute abundance of each unique TCRbeta CDR3 rearrangement, sequence reads were collapsed and filtered. For each sample, productive Simpson clonality was calculated as the square root of Simpson's diversity index across productive rearrangements. TCRdb holds this immuneACCESS table with in-frame rearrangements only. Some clones are missing; in checked studies, unresolved V genes explain under half, and the rest has no known cause. The DNA gave D and trimming, while V, J and clone size come from that table. In all, the sample holds 56,000 or so clones, and 84% of those were seen once. The ten largest clones add up to 2% to 3% of the sample.

Results the study describes overall, beyond this receptor: Clinical and demographic metadata were provided uncurated, with the amount varying by source and participant.

This clone was observed once. Its antigen is not yet known. No base qualities exist here, and no much larger clone lies one base off it. The CDR3 covers 13 residues, taking in both the cysteine and the phenylalanine. The retained sequence is limited to the CDR3, 39 bases, with the frame set at the first base. Ends trimmed: V by 4 bases, J by 9 bases; bases unmatched to a gene: 6. According to the germline V gene, CDR1 reads SGHRS and CDR2 reads YFSETQ. This chain joins TRBV5-1 to TRBJ2-1; TRBD1 fits 8 bases in the junction. The source is a man aged 45-65 years with acute or convalescent COVID-19. The sequenced sample consisted of peripheral blood. This receptor carries the CDR3 CASSEGQEGEQFF. The nucleotide sequence reads as follows: TGCGCCAGCAGCGAGGGACAGGAAGGTGAGCAGTTCTTC.